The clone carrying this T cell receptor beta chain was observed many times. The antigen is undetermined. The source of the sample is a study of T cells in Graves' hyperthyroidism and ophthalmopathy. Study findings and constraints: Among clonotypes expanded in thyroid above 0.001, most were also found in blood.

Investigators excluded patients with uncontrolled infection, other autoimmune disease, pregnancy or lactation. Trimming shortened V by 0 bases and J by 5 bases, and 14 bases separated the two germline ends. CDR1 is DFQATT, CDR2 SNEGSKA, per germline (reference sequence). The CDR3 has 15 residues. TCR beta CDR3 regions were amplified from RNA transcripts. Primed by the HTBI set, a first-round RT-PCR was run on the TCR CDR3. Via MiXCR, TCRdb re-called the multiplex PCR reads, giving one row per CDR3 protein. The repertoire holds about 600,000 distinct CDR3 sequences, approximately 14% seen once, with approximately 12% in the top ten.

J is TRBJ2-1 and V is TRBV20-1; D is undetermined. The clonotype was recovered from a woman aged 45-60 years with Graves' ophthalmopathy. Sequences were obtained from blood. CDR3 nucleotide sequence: TGCAGTGCTAGAGATTTGGGAAGGAGCCACAATGAGCAGTTCTTC. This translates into CSARDLGRSHNEQFF.